This T cell receptor beta chain was identified in a study of technical replicates of blood from several donors. From germline, CDR1 is SGDLS and CDR2 YYNGEE. There are 18 residues in the CDR3. Trimming cost V 4 bases and J 6 bases; bases outside gene matches: 20. Some clones are missing from TCRdb's copy, which holds only in-frame ones; the method was immunoSEQ multiplex PCR. Here the sample spans some 76,000 clones, 98% being singletons. The specimen was T cells isolated from PBMCs. The rearrangement links TRBV9 to TRBJ2-7, with 9 bases lining up with TRBD2. This sequence originates from a human donor in good health. The CDR3 sequence: CASSPPGLASYFPSEQYF. For the CDR3, the DNA is TGTGCCAGCAGCCCTCCGGGACTAGCCTCTTATTTCCCGAGCGAGCAGTACTTC.